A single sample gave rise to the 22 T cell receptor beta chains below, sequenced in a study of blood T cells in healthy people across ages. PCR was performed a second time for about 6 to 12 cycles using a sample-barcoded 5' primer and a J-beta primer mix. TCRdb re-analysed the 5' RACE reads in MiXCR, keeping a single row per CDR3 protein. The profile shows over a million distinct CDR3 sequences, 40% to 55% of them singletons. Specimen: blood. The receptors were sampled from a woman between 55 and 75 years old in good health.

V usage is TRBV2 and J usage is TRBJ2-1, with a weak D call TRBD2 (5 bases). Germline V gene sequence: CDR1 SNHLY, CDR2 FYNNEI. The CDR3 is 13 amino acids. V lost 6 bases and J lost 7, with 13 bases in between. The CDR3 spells CASSDLSENEQFF. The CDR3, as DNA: TGTGCCAGCAGCGATCTTAGCGAGAATGAGCAGTTCTTC.

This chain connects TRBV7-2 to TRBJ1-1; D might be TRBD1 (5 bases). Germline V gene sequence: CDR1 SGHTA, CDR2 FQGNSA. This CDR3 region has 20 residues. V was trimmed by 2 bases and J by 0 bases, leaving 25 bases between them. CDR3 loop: CASSLRLPRDSYSMNTEAFF. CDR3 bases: TGTGCCAGCAGCTTAAGACTCCCGCGGGACTCATACTCCATGAACACTGAAGCTTTCTTT.

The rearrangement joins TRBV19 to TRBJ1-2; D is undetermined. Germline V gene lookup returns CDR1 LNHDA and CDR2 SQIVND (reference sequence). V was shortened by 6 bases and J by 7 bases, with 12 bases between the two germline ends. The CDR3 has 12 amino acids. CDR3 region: CASRSEMGGYTF. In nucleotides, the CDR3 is TGTGCCAGTAGGTCTGAAATGGGTGGCTACACCTTC.

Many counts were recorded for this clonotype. CDR3 sequence reads: CASSRSMNTEAFF. As DNA, the CDR3 is TGTGCCAGCAGCCGTTCCATGAACACTGAAGCTTTCTTT. This chain connects TRBV7-6 to TRBJ1-1; D remains ambiguous. Trimming removed 5 bases at V and 0 bases at J, with 7 bases between. CDR1 is SGHVS, CDR2 FNYEAQ, per germline. There are 13 residues in the CDR3.

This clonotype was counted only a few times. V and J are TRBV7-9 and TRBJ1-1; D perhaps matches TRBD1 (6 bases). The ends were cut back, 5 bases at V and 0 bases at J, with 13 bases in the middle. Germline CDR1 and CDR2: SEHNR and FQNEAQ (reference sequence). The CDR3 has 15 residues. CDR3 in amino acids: CASSKDGQMNTEAFF. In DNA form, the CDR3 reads TGTGCCAGCAGCAAAGACGGACAGATGAACACTGAAGCTTTCTTT.

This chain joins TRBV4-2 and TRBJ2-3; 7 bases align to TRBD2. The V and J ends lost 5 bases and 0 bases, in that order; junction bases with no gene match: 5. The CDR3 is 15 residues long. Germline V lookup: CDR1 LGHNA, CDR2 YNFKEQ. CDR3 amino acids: CASSAGTTSTDTQYF. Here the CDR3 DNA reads TGTGCCAGCAGCGCCGGGACTACTAGCACAGATACGCAGTATTTT.

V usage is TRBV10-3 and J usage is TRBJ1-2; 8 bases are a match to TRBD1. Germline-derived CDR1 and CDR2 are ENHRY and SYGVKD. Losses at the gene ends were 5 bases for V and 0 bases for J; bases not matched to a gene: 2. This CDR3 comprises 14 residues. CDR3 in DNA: TGTGCCATCAGTAGGACAGGGACTAACTATGGCTACACCTTC. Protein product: CAISRTGTNYGYTF.

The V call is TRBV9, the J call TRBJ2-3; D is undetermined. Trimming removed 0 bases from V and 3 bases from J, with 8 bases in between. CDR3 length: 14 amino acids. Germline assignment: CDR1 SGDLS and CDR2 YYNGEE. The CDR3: CASSVVAVTDTQYF. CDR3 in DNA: TGTGCCAGCAGCGTAGTAGCAGTAACAGATACGCAGTATTTT.

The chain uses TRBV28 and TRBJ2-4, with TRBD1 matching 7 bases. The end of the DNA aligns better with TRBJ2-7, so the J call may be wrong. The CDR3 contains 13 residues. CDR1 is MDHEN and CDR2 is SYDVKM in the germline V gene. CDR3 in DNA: TGTGCCAGCAGTGCACGACAGGGCCACGAGCAGTACTTC. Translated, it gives CASSARQGHEQYF.

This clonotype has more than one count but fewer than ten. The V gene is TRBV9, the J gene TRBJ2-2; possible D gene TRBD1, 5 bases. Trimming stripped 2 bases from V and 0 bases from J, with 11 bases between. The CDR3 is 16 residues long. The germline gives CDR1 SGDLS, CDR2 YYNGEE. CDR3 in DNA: TGTGCCAGCAGCGTTTCAGGGCTTACGAACACCGGGGAGCTGTTTTTT. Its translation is CASSVSGLTNTGELFF. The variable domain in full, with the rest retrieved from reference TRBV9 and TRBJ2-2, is DSGVTQTPKHLITATGQRVTLRCSPRSGDLSVYWYQQSLDQGLQFLIQYYNGEERAKGNILERFSAQQFPDLHSELNLSSLELGDSALYFCASSVSGLTNTGELFFGEGSRLTVL.

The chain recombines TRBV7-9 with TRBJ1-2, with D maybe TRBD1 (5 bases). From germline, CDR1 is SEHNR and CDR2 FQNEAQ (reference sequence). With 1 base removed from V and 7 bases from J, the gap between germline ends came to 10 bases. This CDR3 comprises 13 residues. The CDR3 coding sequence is TGTGCCAGCAGCTTAGGGGTAGGGGCTGGCTACACCTTC. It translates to CASSLGVGAGYTF.

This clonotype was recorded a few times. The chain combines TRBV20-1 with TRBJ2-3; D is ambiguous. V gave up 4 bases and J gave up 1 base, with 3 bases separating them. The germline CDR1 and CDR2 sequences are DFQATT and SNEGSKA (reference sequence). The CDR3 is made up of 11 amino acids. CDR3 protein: CSAKGTDTQYF. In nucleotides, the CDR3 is TGCAGTGCTAAAGGCACAGATACGCAGTATTTT.

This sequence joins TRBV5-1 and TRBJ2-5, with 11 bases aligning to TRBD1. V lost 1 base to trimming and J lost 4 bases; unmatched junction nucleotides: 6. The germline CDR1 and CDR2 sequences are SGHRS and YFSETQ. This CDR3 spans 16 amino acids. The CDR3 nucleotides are TGCGCCAGCAGCTTGAGCTGGACAGGGGGCAGAGAGACCCAGTACTTC. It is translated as CASSLSWTGGRETQYF.

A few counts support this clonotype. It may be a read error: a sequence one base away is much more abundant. The chain's CDR3 is CASSEALYDEQYF. The CDR3 DNA reads as TGTGCCAGCAGTGAAGCGCTTTACGATGAGCAGTACTTC. The V and J genes are TRBV2 and TRBJ2-7, with no clear D. The V end was cut by 0 bases, the J end by 7 bases, with 10 bases between. Germline loops: CDR1 SNHLY, CDR2 FYNNEI. There are 13 residues in the CDR3. The whole variable domain, remainder taken from reference TRBV2 and TRBJ2-7, is EPEVTQTPSHQVTQMGQEVILRCVPISNHLYFYWYRQILGQKVEFLVSFYNNEISEKSEIFDDQFSVERPDGSNFTLKIRSTKLEDSAMYFCASSEALYDEQYFGPGTRLTVT.

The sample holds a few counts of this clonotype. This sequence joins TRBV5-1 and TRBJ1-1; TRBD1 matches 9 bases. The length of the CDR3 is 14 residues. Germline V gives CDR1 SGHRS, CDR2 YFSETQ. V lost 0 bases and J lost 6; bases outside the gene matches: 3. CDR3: CASSLEGTGSEAFF. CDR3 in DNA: TGCGCCAGCAGCTTGGAGGGGACAGGGTCTGAAGCTTTCTTT.

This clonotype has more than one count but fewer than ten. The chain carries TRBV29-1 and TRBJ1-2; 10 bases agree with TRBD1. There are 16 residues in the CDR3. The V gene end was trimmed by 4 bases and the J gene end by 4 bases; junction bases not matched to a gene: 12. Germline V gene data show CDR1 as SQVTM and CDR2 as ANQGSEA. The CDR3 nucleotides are TGCAGCGTTGGGCCGAATTGGACAGGGGGAGGCTATGGCTACACCTTC. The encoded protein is CSVGPNWTGGGYGYTF.

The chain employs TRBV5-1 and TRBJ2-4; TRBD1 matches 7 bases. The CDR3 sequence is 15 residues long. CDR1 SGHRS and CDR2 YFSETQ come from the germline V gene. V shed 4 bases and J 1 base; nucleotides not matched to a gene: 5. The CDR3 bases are TGCGCCAGCAGCCGGGACAGAGTGGCCAAAAACATTCAGTACTTC. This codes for CASSRDRVAKNIQYF.

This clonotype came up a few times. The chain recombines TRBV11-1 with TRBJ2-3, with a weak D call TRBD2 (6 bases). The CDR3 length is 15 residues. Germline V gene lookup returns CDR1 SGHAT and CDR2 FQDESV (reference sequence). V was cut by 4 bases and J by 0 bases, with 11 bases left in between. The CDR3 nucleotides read TGTGCCAGCAGCTCGGGACTCCCTAGCACAGATACGCAGTATTTT. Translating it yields CASSSGLPSTDTQYF. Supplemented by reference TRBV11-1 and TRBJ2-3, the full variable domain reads EAEVAQSPRYKITEKSQAVAFWCDPISGHATLYWYRQILGQGPELLVQFQDESVVDDSQLPKDRFSAERLKGVDSTLKIQPAELGDSAMYLCASSSGLPSTDTQYFGPGTRLTVL.

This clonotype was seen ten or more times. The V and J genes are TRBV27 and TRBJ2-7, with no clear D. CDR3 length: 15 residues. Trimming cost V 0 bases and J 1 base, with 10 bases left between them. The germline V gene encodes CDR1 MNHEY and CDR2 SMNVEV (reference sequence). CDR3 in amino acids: CASSLSGYKSYEQYF. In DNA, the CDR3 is TGTGCCAGCAGTTTATCTGGGTATAAGTCCTACGAGCAGTACTTC.

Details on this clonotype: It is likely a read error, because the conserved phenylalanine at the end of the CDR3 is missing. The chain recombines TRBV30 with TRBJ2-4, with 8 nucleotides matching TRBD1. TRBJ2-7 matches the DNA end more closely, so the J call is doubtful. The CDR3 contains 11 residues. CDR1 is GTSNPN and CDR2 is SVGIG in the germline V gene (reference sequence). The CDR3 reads CAGSDRDEQYI. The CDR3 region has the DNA TGTGCCGGGTCGGACAGGGACGAGCAGTACATC.

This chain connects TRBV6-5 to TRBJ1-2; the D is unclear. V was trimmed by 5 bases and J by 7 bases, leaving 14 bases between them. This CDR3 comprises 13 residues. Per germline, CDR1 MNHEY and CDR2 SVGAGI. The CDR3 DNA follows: TGTGCCAGCAGTCCTACCGACCCTATTGGCTACACCTTC. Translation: CASSPTDPIGYTF.

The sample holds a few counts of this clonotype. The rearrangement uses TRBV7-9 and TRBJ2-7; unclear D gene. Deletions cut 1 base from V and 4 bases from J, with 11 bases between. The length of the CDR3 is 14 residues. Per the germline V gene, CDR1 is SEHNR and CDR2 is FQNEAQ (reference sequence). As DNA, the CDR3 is TGTGCCAGCAGCTTAGGAGCGTCGCAGTACGAGCAGTACTTC. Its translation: CASSLGASQYEQYF.